The entry that follows covers one T cell receptor beta chain sequence. The target of this receptor is not known. Base qualities are not recorded, but no much larger clone differs from it by a single base. These data come from a study of T cell responses to AZD1222 COVID-19 vaccine (dated by TCRdb to 2020 to 2023). Regarding the complete study: AZD1222 recipients given second doses at about 4 weeks or at about 12 weeks were pooled, since spike-specific TCR depth and breadth were not found to differ between the two schedules. Trial participants were enrolled by age into 18-55, 56-69 and 70-plus year subgroups, with around 150, 28 and 57 TCR-sequenced participants respectively. A total of under 250 trial participants underwent TCR sequencing, of whom some 200 had received two doses of AZD1222 and around 26 had received two doses of the MenACWY control vaccine.

Sample time point, as interpreted from the label and publication: baseline before first vaccination. The vaccinee samples were drawn from two UK trials, COV001 and COV002, one of which was a single-blind randomized controlled phase 2/3 trial testing AZD1222 (ChAdOx1 nCoV-19) in healthy adults. For TCRbeta chain sequencing, PBMC samples from trial participants were taken at day 0 and at day 28 after the second dose. V lost 3 bases and J lost 0 bases; the stretch between them is 8 bases long. Inclusive of the bounding cysteine and phenylalanine, the CDR3 is 14 residues long. This entry keeps only the CDR3 DNA: 42 bases, framed from base 1. The germline V gene sets CDR1 to MRHNA and CDR2 to SNTAGT. The CDR3 regions of human TCRbeta chains were analyzed by immunosequencing. Concerning the study's data processing: Repertoire TCRs were checked for matches against a reference library of SARS-CoV-2-specific TCRs that had been generated using the MIRA antigen-specificity platform. Breadth meant the fraction of unique TCRs that were SARS-CoV-2-associated, whereas depth meant the fraction of total T cells that were SARS-CoV-2-associated. Using the MIRA data, each spike-specific TCR was mapped to the spike region that the TCR reacts to and placed in a CD4 or CD8 class. Log10-transformed breadth and depth values were compared by one-way ANOVA with Sidak's multiple comparisons tests. TCRdb mirrors the immuneACCESS table, restricted to in-frame sequences. Some clones are absent from its copies; in checked studies, under half trace to an unresolved V gene, and the reason for the others is unknown. Clone size and the V and J calls come from that table; the DNA yielded D and trimming. This sample gives 85,000 to 120,000 clones in total; under 90% of them show up just once. The ten largest clones take up approximately 5% of the sample.

Overall study outcomes, separate from this receptor: Because no samples from the day 14 peak response were available, repertoires could be characterized only after the peak T cell response. The vaccine-associated CD4 TCRs covered the entire spike protein, and the dominant responses fell in regions 160-218 and 743-854. Conclusions about previously exposed vaccinees were limited because only six AZD1222 recipients were SARS-CoV-2 seropositive at baseline. The 56-69-year group was small, and its depth increase did not reach significance, likely because of low power. After two AZD1222 doses, both the breadth and the depth of spike-specific TCRs were significantly higher than at day 0 and than in MenACWY recipients. Reportedly, almost half of the unique spike-specific TCRs recognized epitopes lying outside the regions that are mutated in the B.1.351 and B.1.1.7 variants. Most participants were white British and females outnumbered males, and the authors suggested that clonal diversity may have been underestimated.

The sequence came from an adult in good health. This receptor chain uses TRBV6-4 and TRBJ1-1, with the D gene too uncertain to name. Sequenced material: peripheral blood, taken on day 0 of AZD1222 vaccination. At the DNA level, the sequence is TGTGCCAGCAGTGAGGTCTACATGAACACTGAAGCTTTCTTT. Its coded protein is CASSEVYMNTEAFF.